This T cell receptor (beta chain) was found in a study of T cell repertoires in cytomegalovirus infection. CDR3 size: 14 residues. Trimming stripped 0 bases from V and 7 bases from J, with 11 bases between. CDR1 is SGDLS and CDR2 is YYNGEE in the germline V gene. MiXCR, applied by TCRdb to the reads, yields one record per CDR3 protein. The data contain 900,000 to 950,000 distinct CDR3 sequences, less than 35% of them singletons. Points on this clonotype: The target antigen is unknown.

The chain has TRBV9 and TRBJ2-1; D possibly corresponds to TRBD2 (5 bases). The receptor was derived from a human donor in good health (CMV status not recorded). Some clones in this sample may be carry-over from other donors' samples. Source: cultured CD8+ T cells from PBMCs, taken from culture after CMV antigen stimulation. As DNA, the CDR3 is TGTGCCAGCAGCGTAGGGGAAGGCGGGAATGAGCAGTTCTTC. Translated, it gives CASSVGEGGNEQFF.